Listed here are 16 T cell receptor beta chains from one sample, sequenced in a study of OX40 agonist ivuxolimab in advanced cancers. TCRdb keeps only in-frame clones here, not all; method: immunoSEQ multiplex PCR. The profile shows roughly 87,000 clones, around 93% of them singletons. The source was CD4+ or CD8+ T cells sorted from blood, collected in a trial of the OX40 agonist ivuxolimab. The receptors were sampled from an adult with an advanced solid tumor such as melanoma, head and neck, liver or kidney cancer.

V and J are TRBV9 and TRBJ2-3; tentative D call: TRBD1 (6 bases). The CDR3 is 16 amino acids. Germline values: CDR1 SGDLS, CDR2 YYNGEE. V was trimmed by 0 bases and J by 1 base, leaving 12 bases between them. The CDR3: CASSVVQGPRTDTQYF. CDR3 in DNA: TGTGCCAGCAGCGTAGTTCAGGGGCCGCGCACAGATACGCAGTATTTT.

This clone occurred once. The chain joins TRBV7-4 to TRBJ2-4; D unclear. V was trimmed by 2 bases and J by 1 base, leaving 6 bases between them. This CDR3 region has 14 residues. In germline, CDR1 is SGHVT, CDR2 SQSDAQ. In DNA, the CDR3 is TGTGCCAGCAGCTTAAGTGTGGCCAAAAACATTCAGTACTTC. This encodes CASSLSVAKNIQYF.

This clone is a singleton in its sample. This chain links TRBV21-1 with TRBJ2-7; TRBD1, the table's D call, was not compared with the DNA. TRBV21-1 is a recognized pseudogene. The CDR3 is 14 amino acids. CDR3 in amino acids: CASSNRQGYCEQYF. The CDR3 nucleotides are TGTGCCAGCAGCAATAGACAGGGTTACTGCGAGCAGTACTTC.

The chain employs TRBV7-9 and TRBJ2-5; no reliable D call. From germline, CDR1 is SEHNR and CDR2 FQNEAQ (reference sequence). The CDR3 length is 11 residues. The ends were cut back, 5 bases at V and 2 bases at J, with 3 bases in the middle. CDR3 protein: CASSPQETQYF. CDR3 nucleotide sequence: TGTGCCAGCAGCCCTCAAGAGACCCAGTACTTC.

The CDR3 coding sequence is TGTGCCAGCAGCTTACCGCGGGACAGGGGAGACACCATATATTTT. Residues: CASSLPRDRGDTIYF. The rearrangement uses TRBV11-2 and TRBJ1-3; 10 bases map to TRBD1. This CDR3 has 15 residues. The trim removed 2 bases at V and 8 bases at J, leaving 6 bases unmatched. The V gene's germline CDR1 is SGHAT and CDR2 FQNNGV.

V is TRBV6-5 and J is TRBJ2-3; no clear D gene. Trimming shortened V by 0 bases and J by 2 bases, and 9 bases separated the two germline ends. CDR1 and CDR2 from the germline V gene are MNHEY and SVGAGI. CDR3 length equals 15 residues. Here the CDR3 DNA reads TGTGCCAGCAGTTACTCGAACAGTTACACAGATACGCAGTATTTT. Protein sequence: CASSYSNSYTDTQYF.

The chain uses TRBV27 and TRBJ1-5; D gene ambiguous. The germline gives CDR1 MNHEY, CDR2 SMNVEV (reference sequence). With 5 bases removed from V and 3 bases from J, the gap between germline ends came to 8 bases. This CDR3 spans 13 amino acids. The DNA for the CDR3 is TGTGCCAGCAGTAAAGGGTACAATCAGCCCCAGCATTTT. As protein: CASSKGYNQPQHF.

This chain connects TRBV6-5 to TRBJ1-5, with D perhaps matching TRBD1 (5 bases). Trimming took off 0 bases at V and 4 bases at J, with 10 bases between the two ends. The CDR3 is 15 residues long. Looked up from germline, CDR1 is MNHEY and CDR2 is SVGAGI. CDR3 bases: TGTGCCAGCAGTTACTCTATCGGGGGTAATCAGCCCCAGCATTTT. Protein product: CASSYSIGGNQPQHF.

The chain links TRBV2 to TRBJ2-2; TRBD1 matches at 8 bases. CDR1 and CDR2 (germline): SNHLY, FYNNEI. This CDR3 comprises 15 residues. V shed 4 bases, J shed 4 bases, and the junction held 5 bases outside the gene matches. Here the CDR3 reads CASSGTGLGTGELFF. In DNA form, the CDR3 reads TGTGCCAGCAGTGGGACAGGGTTGGGCACCGGGGAGCTGTTTTTT.

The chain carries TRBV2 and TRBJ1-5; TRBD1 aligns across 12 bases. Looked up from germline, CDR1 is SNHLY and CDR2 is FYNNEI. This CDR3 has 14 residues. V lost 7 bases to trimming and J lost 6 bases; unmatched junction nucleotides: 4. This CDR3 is CASNRGQGAQPQHF. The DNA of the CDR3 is TGTGCCAGCAACCGGGGACAGGGGGCTCAGCCCCAGCATTTT.

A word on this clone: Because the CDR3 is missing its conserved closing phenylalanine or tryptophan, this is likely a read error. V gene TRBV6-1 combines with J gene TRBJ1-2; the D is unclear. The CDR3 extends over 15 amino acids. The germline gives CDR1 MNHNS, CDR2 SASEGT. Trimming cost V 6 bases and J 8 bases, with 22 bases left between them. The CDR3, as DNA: TGTGCCAGCAGGGACCCCCAAAGGCCGTCGGACGGCTACACCCTC. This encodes CASRDPQRPSDGYTL.

This chain's CDR3 is CASSLGGGFTDTQYF. The CDR3 nucleotides read TGTGCCAGCAGCTTGGGCGGGGGCTTCACAGATACGCAGTATTTT. This sequence joins TRBV5-4 and TRBJ2-3; maybe TRBD2 (7 bases). The CDR3 contains 15 residues. V dropped 0 bases and J dropped 2 bases, with 10 bases sitting between them. Germline assignment: CDR1 SGHNT and CDR2 YYREEE (reference sequence). Filled out from reference TRBV5-4 and TRBJ2-3, the complete variable domain reads ETGVTQSPTHLIKTRGQQVTLRCSSQSGHNTVSWYQQALGQGPQFIFQYYREEENGRGNFPPRFSGLQFPNYSSELNVNALELDDSALYLCASSLGGGFTDTQYFGPGTRLTVL.

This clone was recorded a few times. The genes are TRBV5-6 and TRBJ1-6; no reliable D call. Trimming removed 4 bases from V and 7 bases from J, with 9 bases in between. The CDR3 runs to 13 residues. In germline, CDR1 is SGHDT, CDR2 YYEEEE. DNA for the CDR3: TGTGCCAGCAGCCCCGGGCCCAATTCACCCCTCCACTTT. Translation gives CASSPGPNSPLHF.

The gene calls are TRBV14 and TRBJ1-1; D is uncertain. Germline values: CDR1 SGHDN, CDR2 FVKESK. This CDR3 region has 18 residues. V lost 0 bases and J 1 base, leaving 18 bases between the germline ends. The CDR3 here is CASSQERSGGLKNTEAFF. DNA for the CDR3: TGTGCCAGCAGCCAAGAGAGGTCTGGCGGGCTAAAGAACACTGAAGCTTTCTTT.

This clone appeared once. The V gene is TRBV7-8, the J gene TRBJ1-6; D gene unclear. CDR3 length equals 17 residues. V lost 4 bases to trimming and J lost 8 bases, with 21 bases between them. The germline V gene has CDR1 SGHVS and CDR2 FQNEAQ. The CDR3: CASSYQLARSNDSPLHF. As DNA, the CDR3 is TGTGCCAGCAGCTACCAACTAGCGAGATCCAACGATTCACCCCTCCACTTT.

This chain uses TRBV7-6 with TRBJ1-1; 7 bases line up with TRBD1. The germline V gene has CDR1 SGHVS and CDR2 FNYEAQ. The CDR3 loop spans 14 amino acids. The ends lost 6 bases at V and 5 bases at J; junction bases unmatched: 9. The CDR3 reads CASRLSQGVTEAFF. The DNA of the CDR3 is TGTGCCAGCAGATTGTCTCAGGGGGTTACTGAAGCTTTCTTT.